Given below is one TCR beta chain in context. Antigen: not known. Using immunoSEQ multiplex PCR, the repertoire was profiled, and TCRdb retains in-frame clones only, with some absent. There are around 4,800 clones in the sample; 20% to 30% occur only once, and around 14% lies in the top ten. The sample originates from a study of T cell clones after liver transplantation. About the research overall: TCRbeta sequencing after a pre-transplant mixed lymphocyte reaction identified graft-donor-reactive clones, later tracked in post-transplant blood. Study results and limitations: Small, mixed patient groups and varying post-transplant times limit these conclusions.

Proliferating CFSE-low MLR cells were sequenced to define alloreactive TCRbeta sequences. Stimulators were graft donor PBMCs, splenocytes, lymph-node cells, or third-party PBMCs for pre-transplant recipient cells. The CDR3 spans 13 residues. Trimming left V 2 bases short and J 2 bases short, with 5 bases between. Germline assignment: CDR1 SGHNT and CDR2 YENEEA. The chain recombines TRBV11-3 with TRBJ2-3, with D unclear. This clonotype originated in a human patient who received a liver transplant. A share of the T cells may be of graft donor origin. Specimen: CD4+ T cells from cultured PBMCs. Here the CDR3 reads CASSLIHTDTQYF. The CDR3 bases are TGTGCCAGCAGCTTAATCCACACAGATACGCAGTATTTT.